Sequencing of this T cell receptor (beta chain) was carried out in a study of metastatic and nonmetastatic thyroid tumors. Whole-study context: The comparison covered peripheral blood and tumor or nodule tissue in malignant and benign thyroid patients. Study-wide points: Significantly greater TCR beta diversity was reportedly found in malignant thyroid tumors than in benign nodules (in blood and tumor).

CDR1 KGHDR and CDR2 SFDVKD come from the germline V gene. Trimming removed 9 bases at V and 3 bases at J, with 23 bases between. The CDR3 covers 16 residues. This clone was observed many times. The antigen remains unidentified. Every patient was untreated before thyroid surgery. Source study methods: Researchers built a distant-metastasis classifier for papillary thyroid cancer that drew on CDR3 differences across clinicopathological groups. TCRdb called clones again from the PCR reads with MiXCR. In this record, the V and J calls reflect TCRdb's handling and not the investigators' own analysis. This table has 13,000 or so clones, under 30% appearing once.

This clonotype was obtained from a female donor with papillary thyroid cancer or a benign thyroid nodule (not recorded which). Some clones in this sample may be carry-over from other donors' samples. The gene calls are TRBV24-1 and TRBJ2-7, with D unclear. Sequencing was carried out using tumor tissue. The CDR3 region is CATPPPQSPGRYEQYF. DNA of the CDR3: TGTGCCACCCCTCCCCCGCAAAGCCCTGGGCGCTACGAGCAGTACTTC.